This T cell receptor beta chain was profiled in a study of blood T cell repertoires in COVID-19. CDR3 length: 15 residues. Trimming removed 5 bases at V and 3 bases at J, with 14 bases between. Germline-derived CDR1 and CDR2 are MDHEN and SYDVKM. Per the study methods: Reference gene primer amplification gave nucleated cell count estimates. Produced via immunoSEQ multiplex PCR; TCRdb's table is partial and in-frame only. That table is the source of V, J and clone size, and D and trimming were worked out from the DNA. The sample holds roughly 380,000 clones, around 84% seen once. The sample taken for sequencing was peripheral blood. This receptor was taken from a human donor with acute or convalescent COVID-19. The donor label of this sample is uncertain. The genes are TRBV28 and TRBJ1-5, with D possibly matching TRBD1 (5 bases). The CDR3 nucleotides read TGTGCCAGCAGTCCCGCTGGAGGGGTCAATCAGCCCCAGCATTTT. It encodes CASSPAGGVNQPQHF.